This TCR beta chain originates from a study of response to subunit inactivated influenza vaccine (dated by TCRdb to the late 2010s). About the investigation overall: The study used deep quantitative T cell receptor repertoire profiling to track responses to a trivalent subunit inactivated influenza vaccine. Here is what the overall study found, with its caveats: It was suggested by the authors that each seasonal influenza vaccination may recruit only a limited number of new T cells.

The meaning of the sample's time point label: around 47 days after influenza vaccine administration. CDR1 and CDR2 are read off the germline V gene as SGHRS and YFSETQ. V is shortened by 0 bases, J by 9 bases, and the region joining them spans 22 bases. The cysteine opens and the phenylalanine closes a CDR3 of 17 amino acids. Here the CDR3 DNA is all that survives: 51 bases in frame from base 1. A word on this clonotype: Its antigen is unknown. The sample holds no much larger clone one base away, and base qualities are not on file.

Libraries were built with RT-PCR. The run used an Illumina HiSeq 2500. TCRdb's own reprocessing of the public reads used fastp at Q25 and MiXCR and kept productive beta chains. Here each entry gathers all rows of one CDR3 protein and keeps the most common genes and DNA. Across this sample there are roughly 460,000 distinct CDR3 sequences, with around 9.9% seen only once. The ten largest clones add up to approximately 12% of the sample. The V and J segments used are TRBV5-1 and TRBJ2-1; TRBD1 is perhaps the D gene, given 5 matching bases. The receptor's source is a man aged 50 or older who received an inactivated influenza vaccine. Donor details come from another sample of the same person, matched by shared clones. The starting material was PBMCs from blood, obtained 40 to 50 days after vaccination. The CDR3 loop reads CASSLVPPGLGLGEQFF. The bases are TGCGCCAGCAGCTTGGTGCCACCAGGCCTGGGGCTCGGTGAGCAGTTCTTC.